This T cell receptor beta chain emerged from a study of shared clonotypes between healthy human individuals. Comment on this clone: Additional DNA sequences in this sample encode the identical CDR3.

Method: immunoSEQ multiplex PCR; TCRdb's copy keeps in-frame clones and lacks some. The table shows a few million clones, with around 93% occurring only once. This CDR3 comprises 14 residues. Germline CDR1 reads MNHEY; CDR2 reads SVGAGI. Deletions cut 5 bases from V and 1 base from J, with 11 bases between. This receptor was identified in a young man in good health. Some clones in this sample may be carry-over from other donors' samples. The chain has TRBV6-5 and TRBJ1-1; D remains unclear. The sequenced sample consisted of naive CD4+ T cells from PBMCs. Subset given: CD45RA+ positively selected. The CDR3 DNA follows: TGTGCCAGCAGTCCCTCGTTGGGGAACACTGAAGCTTTCTTT. Its protein product is CASSPSLGNTEAFF.